Shown below are 14 T cell receptor beta chains from a single sample sequenced in a study of T cell responses to AZD1222 COVID-19 vaccine. Using immunoSEQ multiplex PCR, the repertoire was profiled, and TCRdb retains in-frame clones only, with some absent. The sample contains 150,000 to 200,000 clones, over 80% of which appear only once. The sample in question was peripheral blood, obtained on day 0 of AZD1222 vaccination. Source of these receptors: an adult in good health.

This clone was detected once. The chain has TRBV10-2 and TRBJ2-4; no clear D. This CDR3 spans 17 amino acids. V shed 1 base and J shed 3 bases, with 16 bases lying between them. CDR1 is WSHSY, CDR2 SAAADI, per germline. The CDR3 DNA is TGCGCCAGCAGTGAGTTTCTGGGGTCGAACGGCAAAAACATTCAGTACTTC. Translating it yields CASSEFLGSNGKNIQYF.

This chain connects TRBV6-5 to TRBJ1-1; no reliable D call. CDR3 size: 13 residues. With 6 bases removed from V and 1 base from J, the gap between germline ends came to 9 bases. Germline loops: CDR1 MNHEY, CDR2 SVGAGI. The DNA of the CDR3 is TGTGCCAGCAGACGGACGGAGAACACTGAAGCTTTCTTT. It translates to CASRRTENTEAFF.

The V call is TRBV4-2, the J call TRBJ1-1; D perhaps matches TRBD1 (6 bases). With 0 bases removed from V and 5 bases from J, the gap between germline ends came to 22 bases. The germline CDR1 and CDR2 sequences are LGHNA and YNFKEQ. This CDR3 has 18 amino acids. The CDR3 sequence is CASSQDWDTSWMGTEAFF. CDR3 bases: TGTGCCAGCAGCCAAGATTGGGACACGAGTTGGATGGGGACTGAAGCTTTCTTT.

The chain uses TRBV11-3 and TRBJ1-1; possibly TRBD1 for D (6 bases). Looked up from germline, CDR1 is SGHNT and CDR2 is YENEEA. This CDR3 is built from 16 residues. V was cut by 6 bases and J by 1 base, with 18 bases left in between. CDR3 sequence reads: CASRARRGPKNTEAFF. CDR3 in DNA: TGTGCCAGCAGGGCAAGACGGGGGCCCAAGAACACTGAAGCTTTCTTT.

The chain joins TRBV5-1 to TRBJ2-1, with TRBD2 matching over 9 bases. Germline V gene data show CDR1 as SGHRS and CDR2 as YFSETQ. Germline trimming cut 4 bases from V and 0 bases from J; bases unmatched to any gene: 14. The CDR3 is made up of 19 amino acids. The CDR3 region has the DNA TGCGCCAGCAGCCCGTGGGGCGGGGGGGACCCAAGCTCCTACAATGAGCAGTTCTTC. Translation: CASSPWGGGDPSSYNEQFF.

The rearrangement joins TRBV5-1 to TRBJ1-4; TRBD1 matches 12 bases. The CDR3 sequence is 16 residues long. With 4 bases clipped from V and 13 bases from J, the junction kept 14 bases outside the gene matches. Germline CDR1 and CDR2: SGHRS and YFSETQ. As DNA, the CDR3 is TGCGCCAGCAGCGAGACTTACGGGACAGGGGGCGCCGGACTGTTTTTT. This sequence encodes CASSETYGTGGAGLFF. Full variable domain (outside the CDR3, taken from reference TRBV5-1 and TRBJ1-4): KAGVTQTPRYLIKTRGQQVTLSCSPISGHRSVSWYQQTPGQGLQFLFEYFSETQRNKGNFPGRFSGRQFSNSRSEMNVSTLELGDSALYLCASSETYGTGGAGLFFGSGTQLSVL.

The rearrangement uses TRBV25-1 and TRBJ1-4; D is perhaps TRBD1 (6 bases). The germline V gene has CDR1 MGHDK and CDR2 SYGVNS. Between the trimmed V and J ends, which lost 3 bases and 2 bases, there was a span of 13 bases. The CDR3 contains 16 residues. In nucleotides, the CDR3 is TGTGCCAGCAGTGACCTAGGGGGTAGGACTAATGAAAAACTGTTTTTT. The encoded protein is CASSDLGGRTNEKLFF.

This chain uses TRBV27 with TRBJ2-7; no reliable D call. This CDR3 region has 14 residues. Trimming stripped 2 bases from V and 2 bases from J, with 10 bases between. Germline lookup yields CDR1 MNHEY and CDR2 SMNVEV (reference sequence). The CDR3 DNA reads as TGTGCCAGCAGTTTACGCCAGAAACCCTACGAGCAGTACTTC. Translation gives CASSLRQKPYEQYF.

The rearrangement joins TRBV29-1 to TRBJ1-4; perhaps TRBD1 as D (6 bases). V was trimmed by 4 bases and J by 8 bases, leaving 14 bases between them. This CDR3 is built from 13 residues. CDR1 is SQVTM and CDR2 is ANQGSEA in the germline V gene. Here the CDR3 DNA reads TGCAGCGTTGCTCCAGGGGCCCAGGAAAAACTGTTTTTT. This gives the protein CSVAPGAQEKLFF.

V usage is TRBV7-8 and J usage is TRBJ1-3, with unresolved D. The V end lost 8 bases, the J end lost 0 bases, and 20 bases lay between the germline ends. This CDR3 has 17 amino acids. Germline CDR1 reads SGHVS; CDR2 reads FQNEAQ. The CDR3 sequence is CASSSRRFQDSGNTIYF. The CDR3 DNA sequence: TGTGCCAGCTCCTCCAGGAGATTCCAGGACTCTGGAAACACCATATATTTT.

V and J are TRBV7-2 and TRBJ1-2; TRBD1 matches 8 bases. This CDR3 is 14 amino acids long. Trimming removed 4 bases from V and 6 bases from J; junction bases left unmatched: 7. Germline V lookup: CDR1 SGHTA, CDR2 FQGNSA. The CDR3: CASSSSQGADGYTF. The CDR3 DNA follows: TGTGCCAGCAGCTCTTCCCAGGGGGCGGATGGCTACACCTTC.

The genes are TRBV14 and TRBJ1-1; tentatively, D is TRBD1 (5 bases). V lost 6 bases and J lost 3, with 14 bases in between. CDR3 size: 14 residues. Germline CDR1 and CDR2: SGHDN and FVKESK. CDR3: CASSRSWGDTEAFF. CDR3 in DNA: TGTGCCAGCAGTCGTAGTTGGGGGGACACTGAAGCTTTCTTT.

The rearrangement links TRBV15 to TRBJ1-1; D might be TRBD1 (5 bases). V lost 0 bases, J lost 5 bases, and 19 bases lay in between. The CDR3 is 17 residues long. Germline V gene data show CDR1 as LNHNV and CDR2 as YYDKDF (reference sequence). CDR3 region: CATSRDWPGSSGTEAFF. The CDR3 region has the DNA TGTGCCACCAGCAGAGATTGGCCAGGGAGTAGTGGTACTGAAGCTTTCTTT.

This clone appeared once. The genes are TRBV12-3 or TRBV12-4 and TRBJ1-5; D not resolved. V was pared by 3 bases and J by 9 bases, with 6 bases between. This CDR3 spans 11 amino acids. The CDR3 DNA follows: TGTGCCAGCAGTTTCGGAAGGCCCCAGCATTTT. Translated, it gives CASSFGRPQHF.